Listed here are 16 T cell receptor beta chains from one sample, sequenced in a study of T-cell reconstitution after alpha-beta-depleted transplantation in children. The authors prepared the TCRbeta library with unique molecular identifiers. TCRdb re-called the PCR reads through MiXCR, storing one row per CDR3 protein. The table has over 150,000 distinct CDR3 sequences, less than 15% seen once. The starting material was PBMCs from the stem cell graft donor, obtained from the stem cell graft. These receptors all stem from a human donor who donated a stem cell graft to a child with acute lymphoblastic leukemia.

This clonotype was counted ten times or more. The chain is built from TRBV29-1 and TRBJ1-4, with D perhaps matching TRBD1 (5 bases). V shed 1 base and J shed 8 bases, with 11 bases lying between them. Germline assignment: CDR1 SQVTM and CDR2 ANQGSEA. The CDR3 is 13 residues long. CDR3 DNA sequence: TGCAGCGTTGAAGGGGGGGGTCGGGAAAAACTGTTTTTT. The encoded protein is CSVEGGGREKLFF. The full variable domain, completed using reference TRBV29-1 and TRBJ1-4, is SAVISQKPSRDICQRGTSLTIQCQVDSQVTMMFWYRQQPGQSLTLIATANQGSEATYESGFVIDKFPISRPNLTFSTLTVSNMSPEDSSIYLCSVEGGGREKLFFGSGTQLSVL.

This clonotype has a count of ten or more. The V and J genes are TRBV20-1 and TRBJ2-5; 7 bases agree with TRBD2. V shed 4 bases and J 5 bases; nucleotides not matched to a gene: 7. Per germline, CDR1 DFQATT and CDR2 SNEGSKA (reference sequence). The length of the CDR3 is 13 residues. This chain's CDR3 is CSATGQGGETQYF. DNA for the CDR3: TGCAGTGCTACGGGGCAGGGAGGGGAGACCCAGTACTTC.

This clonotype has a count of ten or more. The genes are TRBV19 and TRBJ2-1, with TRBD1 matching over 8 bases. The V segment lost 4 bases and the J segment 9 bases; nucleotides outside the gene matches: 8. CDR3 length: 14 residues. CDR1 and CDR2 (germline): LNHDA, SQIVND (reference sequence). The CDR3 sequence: CASSTQGQGGEQFF. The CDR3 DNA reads TGTGCCAGTAGTACCCAAGGACAGGGCGGTGAGCAGTTCTTC.

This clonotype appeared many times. The CDR3 loop reads CSVEKLGQRTYGYTF. The CDR3 region has the DNA TGCAGCGTTGAGAAACTGGGACAGAGAACGTATGGCTACACCTTC. The V call is TRBV29-1, the J call TRBJ1-2; 7 bases map to TRBD1. The CDR3 has 15 amino acids. V lost 3 bases, J lost 5 bases, and 12 bases stayed unmatched. Germline assignment: CDR1 SQVTM and CDR2 ANQGSEA.

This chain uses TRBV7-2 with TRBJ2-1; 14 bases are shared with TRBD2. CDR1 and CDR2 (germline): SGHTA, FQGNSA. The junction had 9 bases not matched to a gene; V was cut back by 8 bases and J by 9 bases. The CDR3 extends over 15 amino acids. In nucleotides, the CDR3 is TGTGCCAGCTCCCGGGGACTAGCGGGAGTAAGTGAGCAGTTCTTC. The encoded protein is CASSRGLAGVSEQFF.

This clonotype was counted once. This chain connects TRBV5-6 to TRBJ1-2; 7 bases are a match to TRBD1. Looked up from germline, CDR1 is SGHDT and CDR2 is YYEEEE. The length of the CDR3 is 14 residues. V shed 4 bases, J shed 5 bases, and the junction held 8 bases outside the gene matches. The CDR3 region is CASSGGTESYGYTF. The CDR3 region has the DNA TGTGCCAGCAGCGGCGGGACAGAGAGTTATGGCTACACCTTC.

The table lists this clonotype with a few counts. CDR3 sequence reads: CASSLNSGQGTYGYTF. The CDR3 DNA reads TGCGCCAGCAGCTTAAACTCAGGACAGGGGACCTATGGCTACACCTTC. The V and J genes are TRBV5-1 and TRBJ1-2, with 9 bases fitting TRBD1. The CDR3 contains 16 residues. In germline, CDR1 is SGHRS, CDR2 YFSETQ. With 2 bases clipped from V and 4 bases from J, the junction kept 9 bases outside the gene matches.

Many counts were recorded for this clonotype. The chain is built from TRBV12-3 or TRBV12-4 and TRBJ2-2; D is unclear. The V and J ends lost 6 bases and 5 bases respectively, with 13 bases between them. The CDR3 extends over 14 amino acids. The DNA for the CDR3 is TGTGCCAGCAGCCTCAACATAGGGACCGGGGAGCTGTTTTTT. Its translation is CASSLNIGTGELFF.

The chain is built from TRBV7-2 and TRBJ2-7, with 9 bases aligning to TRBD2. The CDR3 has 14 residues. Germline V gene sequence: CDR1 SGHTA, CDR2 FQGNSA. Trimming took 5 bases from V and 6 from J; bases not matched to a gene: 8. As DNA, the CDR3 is TGTGCCAGCAGCGGTAGCGGGAGTGTTCGCGAGCAGTACTTC. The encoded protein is CASSGSGSVREQYF.

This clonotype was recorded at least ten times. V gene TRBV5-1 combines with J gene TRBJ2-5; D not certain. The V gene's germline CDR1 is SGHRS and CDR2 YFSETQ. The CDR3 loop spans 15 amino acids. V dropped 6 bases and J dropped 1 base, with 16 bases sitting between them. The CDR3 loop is CASIQKAESQETQYF. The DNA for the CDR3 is TGCGCCAGCATCCAAAAGGCGGAGTCCCAAGAGACCCAGTACTTC. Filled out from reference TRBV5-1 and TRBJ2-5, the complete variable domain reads KAGVTQTPRYLIKTRGQQVTLSCSPISGHRSVSWYQQTPGQGLQFLFEYFSETQRNKGNFPGRFSGRQFSNSRSEMNVSTLELGDSALYLCASIQKAESQETQYFGPGTRLLVL.

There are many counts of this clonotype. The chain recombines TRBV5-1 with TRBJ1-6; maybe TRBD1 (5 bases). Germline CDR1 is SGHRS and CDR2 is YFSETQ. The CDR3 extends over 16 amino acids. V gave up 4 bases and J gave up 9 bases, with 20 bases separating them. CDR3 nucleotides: TGCGCCAGCAGCCCCTTCCCCAAAGGGGCGGCTTCACCCCTCCACTTT. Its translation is CASSPFPKGAASPLHF.

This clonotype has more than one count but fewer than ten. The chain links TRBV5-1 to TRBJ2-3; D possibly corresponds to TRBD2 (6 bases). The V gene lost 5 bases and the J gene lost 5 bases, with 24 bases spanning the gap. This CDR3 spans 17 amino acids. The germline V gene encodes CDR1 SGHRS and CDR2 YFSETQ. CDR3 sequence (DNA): TGCGCCAGCAGAAGAGGAAGAGGCCGGGAGAGGGAAGATACGCAGTATTTT. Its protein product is CASRRGRGREREDTQYF.

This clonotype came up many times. The CDR3 DNA reads as TGCGCCAGCAGCTTGGGACAAGGGAGGGCCTACGAGCAGTACTTC. Its protein product is CASSLGQGRAYEQYF. The chain carries TRBV5-1 and TRBJ2-7; 7 bases are shared with TRBD2. The CDR3 spans 15 residues. V was pared by 0 bases and J by 2 bases, with 5 bases of the junction left unmatched. Germline CDR1 SGHRS, CDR2 YFSETQ.

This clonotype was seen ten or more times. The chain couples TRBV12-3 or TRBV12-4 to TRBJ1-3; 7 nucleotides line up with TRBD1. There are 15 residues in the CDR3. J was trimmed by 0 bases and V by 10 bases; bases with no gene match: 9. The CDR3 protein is CAITRQGGSGNTIYF. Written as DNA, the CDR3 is TGTGCCATCACAAGACAGGGCGGCTCTGGAAACACCATATATTTT.

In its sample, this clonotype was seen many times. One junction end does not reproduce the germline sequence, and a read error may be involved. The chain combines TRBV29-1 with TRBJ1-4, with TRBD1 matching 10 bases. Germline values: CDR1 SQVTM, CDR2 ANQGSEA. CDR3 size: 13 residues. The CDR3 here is CSVEDRGHEKLFF. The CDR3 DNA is TGCAGCGTGGAAGACAGGGGGCATGAAAAACTGTTTTTT.

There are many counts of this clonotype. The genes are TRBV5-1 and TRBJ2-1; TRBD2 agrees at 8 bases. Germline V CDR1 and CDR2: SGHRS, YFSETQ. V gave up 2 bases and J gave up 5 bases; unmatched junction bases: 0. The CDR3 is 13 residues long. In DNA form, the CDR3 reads TGCGCCAGCAGCTTTAGCGGGAACAATGAGCAGTTCTTC. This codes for CASSFSGNNEQFF.